The next 11 T cell receptor beta chains were all read from a single sample in a study of cytomegalovirus exposure and HLA in healthy donors. With 60 Vbeta and 13 Jbeta primers, the PCR was carried out. Assay: immunoSEQ multiplex PCR; the TCRdb copy retains only in-frame clones and omits some. Among about 140,000 clones listed, 80% were seen once. The specimen was PBMCs. The receptors originated from a man aged 40-55 years in good health and CMV-seronegative.

The chain joins TRBV9 to TRBJ2-1, with 10 bases lining up with TRBD2. Germline CDR1 is SGDLS and CDR2 is YYNGEE. J was trimmed by 6 bases and V by 3 bases; bases with no gene match: 9. This CDR3 is built from 16 residues. CDR3: CASSASKLAGTNEQFF. CDR3 bases: TGTGCCAGCAGCGCGAGCAAACTAGCGGGGACCAATGAGCAGTTCTTC.

The chain carries TRBV14 and TRBJ2-7; the D gene is possibly TRBD1 (6 bases). The V and J ends lost 0 bases and 3 bases respectively, with 9 bases between them. The CDR3 consists of 14 residues. Germline V gives CDR1 SGHDN, CDR2 FVKESK. The CDR3 nucleotides are TGTGCCAGCAGCCAAGATTTGGACAGCTACGAGCAGTACTTC. Its translation: CASSQDLDSYEQYF.

This chain joins TRBV7-8 and TRBJ1-5; 10 bases match TRBD1. Trimming took 5 bases from V and 5 from J; bases not matched to a gene: 9. Looked up from germline, CDR1 is SGHVS and CDR2 is FQNEAQ. The CDR3 totals 16 residues. The CDR3 spells CASSHPGTGVDQPQHF. CDR3 nucleotides: TGTGCCAGCAGCCATCCCGGGACAGGGGTCGATCAGCCCCAGCATTTT.

With regard to this clone: The germline gene is not matched at one end of the junction; a read error may be the cause. V and J are TRBV5-6 and TRBJ2-3; 9 bases agree with TRBD2. Germline CDR1 reads SGHDT; CDR2 reads YYEEEE. This CDR3 region has 12 residues. CDR3 amino acids: CASSLALSGGPF. CDR3 in DNA: TGTGCCAGCAGCTTGGCCCTTAGCGGGGGCCCCTTT.

The chain recombines TRBV27 with TRBJ2-5; 11 bases are a match to TRBD2. From germline, CDR1 is MNHEY and CDR2 SMNVEV (reference sequence). The CDR3 runs to 17 residues. Germline trimming cut 4 bases from V and 1 base from J; bases unmatched to any gene: 8. Written as DNA, the CDR3 is TGTGCCAGCAGTTCACTAGCGGGGGCACTTCGCCAAGAGACCCAGTACTTC. It specifies CASSSLAGALRQETQYF.

The chain joins TRBV7-8 to TRBJ1-5; 7 nucleotides agree with TRBD1. CDR1 and CDR2 from the germline V gene are SGHVS and FQNEAQ. The CDR3 has 13 amino acids. With V trimmed by 6 bases and J by 1 base, 0 bases remained unmatched. CDR3 sequence: CASRDRSNQPQHF. CDR3 in DNA: TGTGCCAGCAGGGACAGGAGCAATCAGCCCCAGCATTTT.

V is TRBV5-1 and J is TRBJ2-7, with a weak D call TRBD1 (6 bases). V lost 4 bases and J lost 3, with 20 bases in between. CDR3 length: 16 residues. Germline CDR1 and CDR2: SGHRS and YFSETQ. The CDR3 is CASSLDSTGSFYEQYF. As DNA, the CDR3 is TGCGCCAGCAGCCTGGACTCGACAGGATCCTTCTACGAGCAGTACTTC. Full variable domain (rest looked up from reference TRBV5-1 and TRBJ2-7): KAGVTQTPRYLIKTRGQQVTLSCSPISGHRSVSWYQQTPGQGLQFLFEYFSETQRNKGNFPGRFSGRQFSNSRSEMNVSTLELGDSALYLCASSLDSTGSFYEQYFGPGTRLTVT.

The J gene is TRBJ2-5, the V gene TRBV6-5; TRBD2 agrees at 7 bases. The tail of the sequence fits TRBJ2-7 better, so the J call may be wrong. Germline CDR1 reads MNHEY; CDR2 reads SVGAGI. There are 16 residues in the CDR3. The DNA for the CDR3 is TGTGCCAGCAGTTTTCTCCAATTCGGGGGGTCCTACGAGCAGTACTTC. This translates into CASSFLQFGGSYEQYF.

In this sample, this clone turned up once. The chain carries TRBV5-1 and TRBJ1-2; D remains ambiguous. Trimming cost V 0 bases and J 2 bases, with 5 bases left between them. Germline values: CDR1 SGHRS, CDR2 YFSETQ. This CDR3 has 13 amino acids. CDR3 residues: CASSLAQNYGYTF. CDR3 DNA sequence: TGCGCCAGCAGCTTGGCGCAGAACTATGGCTACACCTTC.

This clone was counted a few times. V gene TRBV4-1 combines with J gene TRBJ1-4; the match to TRBD1 covers 7 bases. Germline assignment: CDR1 MGHRA and CDR2 YSYEKL. The CDR3 runs 16 residues. V shed 1 base, J shed 7 bases, and the junction held 9 bases outside the gene matches. CDR3 loop: CASSQVGRGPAEKLFF. The DNA of the CDR3 is TGCGCCAGCAGCCAAGTCGGAAGGGGGCCGGCTGAAAAACTGTTTTTT.

About this clone itself: A junction end diverges from the germline sequence, so it may reflect a read error. Additional DNA sequences in this sample encode the identical CDR3. The chain combines TRBV2 with TRBJ2-6; TRBD1 might be the D (6 bases). This CDR3 has 15 amino acids. The germline V gene has CDR1 SNHLY and CDR2 FYNNEI. CDR3 region: CARRQVRSGANVLTF. The CDR3 nucleotides are TGCGCCAGGAGACAGGTGCGCTCTGGGGCCAACGTCCTGACTTTC.